The rows below give T cell receptor beta chains drawn from one sample of a study of blood T cell repertoires in COVID-19. Assay: immunoSEQ multiplex PCR; the TCRdb copy retains only in-frame clones and omits some. The sample yields about 82,000 clones, around 83% seen once. The specimen sequenced was peripheral blood. The receptor set was obtained from an older woman with acute or convalescent COVID-19. The conserved cysteine and the conserved F or W are not part of the CDR3 here. Fields, in order: clone size, J gene, V gene, CDR3 protein. The size field is filled for only some rows; it gives once, few, many or a size class.

size: .
J: TRBJ1-5
V: TRBV9
CDR3: ASSVGPSSNQPQH

size: few
J: TRBJ1-1
V: TRBV5-1
CDR3: ASSWTSGNTEAF

size: .
J: TRBJ1-1
V: TRBV4-1
CDR3: ASSQESTRTGCF

size: few
J: TRBJ2-7
V: TRBV5-1
CDR3: ASTDRGNPYEQY

size: .
J: TRBJ1-4
V: TRBV19
CDR3: ASRWGIGEKLF

size: .
J: TRBJ2-2
V: TRBV30
CDR3: AWSISSRAGELF

size: .
J: TRBJ1-5
V: TRBV12-3/TRBV12-4
CDR3: ASSFYSNQPQH

size: once
J: TRBJ2-5
V: TRBV7-8
CDR3: ASSFNRATGETQY

size: .
J: TRBJ2-1
V: TRBV5-4
CDR3: ASSSRDRLGMEQF

size: few
J: TRBJ1-4
V: TRBV7-2
CDR3: ASSFNRGREKLF

size: .
J: TRBJ2-6
V: TRBV2
CDR3: ASTLAGVVGGANVLT

size: .
J: TRBJ2-1
V: TRBV3-1/TRBV3-2
CDR3: ASSLPRVPGLAGGDNEQF

size: .
J: TRBJ2-1
V: TRBV7-7
CDR3: ASSPGGVGGLNEQF

size: .
J: TRBJ1-2
V: TRBV4-3
CDR3: ASSPRGQGFGYT

size: .
J: TRBJ1-3
V: TRBV2
CDR3: ASRGWTEKKGNTIY

size: .
J: TRBJ2-1
V: TRBV4-3
CDR3: ASSQFPSGGDVNEQF

size: .
J: TRBJ2-1
V: TRBV11-3
CDR3: ASSLQGEQF

size: .
J: TRBJ1-2
V: TRBV5-1
CDR3: ASSLEGQPGYT

size: .
J: TRBJ2-7
V: TRBV7-2
CDR3: ASSFPTGGPYEQY

size: .
J: TRBJ1-1
V: TRBV3-1/TRBV3-2
CDR3: ASSQDEAVRNTEAF

size: few
J: TRBJ2-7
V: TRBV28
CDR3: ASSREGGRSSYEQY

size: .
J: TRBJ2-7
V: TRBV2
CDR3: ASSPSGTGWDEQY

size: .
J: TRBJ1-1
V: TRBV19
CDR3: ASSINFHGAGTEAF

size: .
J: TRBJ1-3
V: TRBV21-1
CDR3: ASSKKHSSGNTIY

size: .
J: TRBJ2-1
V: TRBV5-1
CDR3: ASSLAAGSYNEQF

size: .
J: TRBJ1-3
V: TRBV27
CDR3: ASSLLGSSGNTIY

size: .
J: TRBJ1-4
V: TRBV10-3
CDR3: AISAGENEKLF

size: few
J: TRBJ1-5
V: TRBV6-2/TRBV6-3
CDR3: ASSGTASNQPQH

size: .
J: TRBJ1-3
V: TRBV5-1
CDR3: ASSYTGTPLAVGNTIY

size: .
J: TRBJ2-5
V: TRBV7-3
CDR3: ASSLAGGHQETQY

size: .
J: TRBJ1-4
V: TRBV9
CDR3: ASSVSGTEFEKLF

size: .
J: TRBJ1-2
V: TRBV6-5
CDR3: ASRRLQGWIT

size: .
J: TRBJ1-2
V: TRBV6-5
CDR3: ASRIGTGDGYT

size: .
J: TRBJ1-1
V: TRBV18
CDR3: ASSPSGSVNTEAF

size: .
J: TRBJ2-3
V: TRBV19
CDR3: ASSIGLAGTTDTQY

size: once
J: TRBJ1-2
V: TRBV2
CDR3: ASSSQGADYGYT

size: .
J: TRBJ2-7
V: TRBV29-1
CDR3: SIVKLGREDGEQY

size: .
J: TRBJ1-1
V: TRBV11-3
CDR3: ASSTGGANTEAF

size: .
J: TRBJ1-2
V: TRBV5-4
CDR3: ASRGDRVYWGYT

size: once
J: TRBJ2-1
V: TRBV30
CDR3: AWTRTGGFYEQF

size: .
J: TRBJ1-6
V: TRBV5-1
CDR3: ASSLYQDSPLH

size: .
J: TRBJ1-5
V: TRBV24-1
CDR3: ATSDPRTGDYQPQH

size: .
J: TRBJ1-2
V: TRBV30
CDR3: AWRATVSYGYT

size: .
J: TRBJ2-7
V: TRBV25-1
CDR3: ASEFSRGGTYEQY

size: .
J: TRBJ1-1
V: TRBV29-1
CDR3: SVKQGTGARNTEAF